This entry lists 4 T cell receptor beta chains sequenced from one sample in a study of T cell responses to AZD1222 COVID-19 vaccine listed by TCRdb under 2021. The sample's time point label, decoded: baseline before first vaccination. Libraries were made using the immunoSEQ multiplex PCR assay. The clones in this table, taken by TCRdb from immuneACCESS, are in-frame only. Not every clone is retained; where verified, under half of the shortfall comes from an unresolved V gene, and the cause of the rest is unknown. The sample contains around 140,000 clones, over 90% of them found a single time. The ten largest make up about 5% of the sample. Sequencing was performed on peripheral blood, taken on day 0 of AZD1222 vaccination. The source of these receptors is an adult in good health.

V and J are TRBV12-3 or TRBV12-4 and TRBJ2-7, with D maybe TRBD1 (5 bases). Trimming removed 1 base at V and 5 bases at J, with 6 bases between. This CDR3 is built from 12 residues. The CDR3 region is CASSLGGDEQYF. For the CDR3, the DNA is TGTGCCAGCAGTTTAGGGGGCGACGAGCAGTACTTC.

V and J are TRBV6-2 or TRBV6-3 and TRBJ1-2; no definite D call. The CDR3 has 14 amino acids. Trimming stripped 5 bases from V and 4 bases from J, with 14 bases between. Germline V gene sequence: CDR1 MNHEY, CDR2 SVGEGT. The CDR3 reads CASSDQQPGYGYTF. DNA for the CDR3: TGTGCCAGCAGTGACCAACAACCGGGCTATGGCTACACCTTC.

The rearrangement uses TRBV7-3 and TRBJ2-5; D unresolved. CDR1 is SGHTA and CDR2 is FQGTGA in the germline V gene. This CDR3 has 14 amino acids. Deletions cut 3 bases from V and 5 bases from J, with 13 bases between. The CDR3 coding sequence is TGTGCCAGCAGCTTGGTGGGCCGTGGTGAGACCCAGTACTTC. Translating gives CASSLVGRGETQYF. Looking up the rest from reference TRBV7-3 and TRBJ2-5 gives the full variable domain: GAGVSQTPSNKVTEKGKYVELRCDPISGHTALYWYRQSLGQGPEFLIYFQGTGAADDSGLPNDRFFAVRPEGSVSTLKIQRTERGDSAVYLCASSLVGRGETQYFGPGTRLLVL.

This rearrangement joins TRBV28 to TRBJ2-3; 11 bases fit TRBD1. Germline V CDR1 and CDR2: MDHEN, SYDVKM. J lost 0 bases, V lost 3 bases, and 5 bases had no gene match. The CDR3 totals 17 residues. This chain's CDR3 is CASSFLDRGPSTDTQYF. The CDR3 coding sequence is TGTGCCAGCAGTTTTTTGGACAGGGGGCCTAGCACAGATACGCAGTATTTT.